Below, 27 T cell receptor beta chains from the same sample are listed, as sequenced in a study of beta chain features in type 1 diabetes. Sequenced material consisted of expressed TCRB transcripts (all of the isolated RNA was reverse transcribed). The method was immunoSEQ multiplex PCR; TCRdb's version includes in-frame clones alone and lacks a portion of them. The sample shows fewer than 250,000 clones, 9% to 10% of them seen only once. The sequenced sample was naive CD4+ T cells from blood. The receptors derive from a woman between 18 and 29 years old in good health.

The table lists this clone with a few counts. DNA of the CDR3: TGCGCCAGCAGCGTTTCGATGAGGGTTTTCTCTGGGGCCAACGTCCTGACTTTC. Residues: CASSVSMRVFSGANVLTF. V is TRBV5-1 and J is TRBJ2-6, with D possibly TRBD2 on 5 matching bases. Between the trimmed V and J ends, which lost 4 bases and 0 bases, there was a span of 17 bases. The length of the CDR3 is 18 residues. Per the germline V gene, CDR1 is SGHRS and CDR2 is YFSETQ.

V usage is TRBV9 and J usage is TRBJ2-4, with a weak D call TRBD1 (5 bases). V lost 0 bases and J lost 10, with 11 bases in between. The length of the CDR3 is 13 residues. Germline values: CDR1 SGDLS, CDR2 YYNGEE. The CDR3 DNA sequence: TGTGCCAGCAGCGTAGACAGGTGGGGAATTCAGTACTTC. Its protein is CASSVDRWGIQYF. The full variable domain, in which reference TRBV9 and TRBJ2-4 provide the parts outside the CDR3, is DSGVTQTPKHLITATGQRVTLRCSPRSGDLSVYWYQQSLDQGLQFLIQYYNGEERAKGNILERFSAQQFPDLHSELNLSSLELGDSALYFCASSVDRWGIQYFGAGTRLSVL.

The V and J genes are TRBV27 and TRBJ2-7; D might be TRBD2 (5 bases). V lost 5 bases to trimming and J lost 6 bases, with 17 bases between them. This CDR3 contains 14 residues. Germline V CDR1 and CDR2: MNHEY, SMNVEV (reference sequence). The CDR3 sequence is CASSQGLITSEQYF. The CDR3 DNA follows: TGTGCCAGCAGTCAAGGACTGATCACAAGCGAGCAGTACTTC.

The rearrangement joins TRBV28 to TRBJ1-1; 7 bases align to TRBD1. In germline, CDR1 is MDHEN, CDR2 SYDVKM. This CDR3 contains 18 residues. Trimming removed 7 bases from V and 5 bases from J; junction bases left unmatched: 22. The CDR3 loop reads CASNLSPGQRSGGTEAFF. The CDR3 DNA reads TGTGCCAGCAACCTATCCCCGGGACAGAGATCTGGGGGGACTGAAGCTTTCTTT. The variable domain in full, completed from reference TRBV28 and TRBJ1-1, reads DVKVTQSSRYLVKRTGEKVFLECVQDMDHENMFWYRQDPGLGLRLIYFSYDVKMKEKGDIPEGYSVSREKKERFSLILESASTNQTSMYLCASNLSPGQRSGGTEAFFGQGTRLTVV.

The CDR3 region has the DNA TGTGCCAGCAGTGAAGGGACAGGGGGCACAGATACGCAGTATTTT. Translation gives CASSEGTGGTDTQYF. The V call is TRBV6-1, the J call TRBJ2-3; 9 bases line up with TRBD1. CDR3 length: 15 residues. V dropped 1 base and J dropped 1; count of bases not matched to a gene: 0. The V gene's germline CDR1 is MNHNS and CDR2 SASEGT.

This chain links TRBV2 with TRBJ1-2; D unresolved. Germline-derived CDR1 and CDR2 are SNHLY and FYNNEI. Trimming left V 3 bases short and J 6 bases short, with 11 bases between. This CDR3 has 13 residues. CDR3: CASSEVHGDGYTF. The DNA for the CDR3 is TGTGCCAGCAGTGAGGTACATGGAGATGGCTACACCTTC.

Only a few counts were recorded for this clone. J is TRBJ2-5 and V is TRBV5-6; 9 bases map to TRBD2. Germline V gene data show CDR1 as SGHDT and CDR2 as YYEEEE. The CDR3 has 15 amino acids. The ends lost 4 bases at V and 5 bases at J; junction bases unmatched: 9. CDR3 residues: CASSGLAGTGETQYF. The DNA of the CDR3 is TGTGCCAGCAGCGGGCTAGCGGGAACTGGTGAGACCCAGTACTTC.

This clone was detected only a few times. The chain is built from TRBV10-3 and TRBJ2-5, with 10 bases lining up with TRBD2. J was trimmed by 4 bases and V by 0 bases; bases with no gene match: 5. This CDR3 contains 16 residues. In germline, CDR1 is ENHRY, CDR2 SYGVKD. The DNA of the CDR3 is TGTGCCATCAGTGAGTCAGTGCTAGCGGGAGCAGAGACCCAGTACTTC. It codes for CAISESVLAGAETQYF.

This chain connects TRBV30 to TRBJ1-2; the D is unclear. With 7 bases removed from V and 8 bases from J, the gap between germline ends came to 11 bases. The germline gives CDR1 GTSNPN, CDR2 SVGIG (reference sequence). This CDR3 comprises 10 residues. CDR3 sequence (DNA): TGTGCCTCGTTGAGGGTAGGCTACACCTTC. Protein: CASLRVGYTF.

This clone was detected ten times or more. The chain uses TRBV7-9 and TRBJ2-6; D might be TRBD1 (6 bases). V lost 3 bases and J 4 bases, leaving 13 bases between the germline ends. The CDR3 totals 16 residues. Germline V gene lookup returns CDR1 SEHNR and CDR2 FQNEAQ (reference sequence). CDR3 sequence: CASSFFDRSGANVLTF. The CDR3 DNA reads as TGTGCCAGCAGCTTCTTTGACAGGTCCGGGGCCAACGTCCTGACTTTC.

Many counts were recorded for this clone. The V call is TRBV7-2, the J call TRBJ2-3, with 7 bases identical to TRBD2. Germline loops: CDR1 SGHTA, CDR2 FQGNSA. This CDR3 region has 14 residues. Trimming took 2 bases from V and 7 from J; bases not matched to a gene: 6. As DNA, the CDR3 is TGTGCCAGCAGCTTATCTACAGCGGGAAATACGCAGTATTTT. This gives the protein CASSLSTAGNTQYF.

This clone was observed a handful of times. The CDR3 loop reads CASGTGGEGTQYF. DNA for the CDR3: TGCGCCAGCGGGACAGGGGGAGAAGGGACCCAGTACTTC. The chain joins TRBV10-2 to TRBJ2-5; 11 bases are a match to TRBD1. This CDR3 region has 13 residues. CDR1 WSHSY and CDR2 SAAADI come from the germline V gene. With 8 bases clipped from V and 7 bases from J, the junction kept 6 bases outside the gene matches.

This chain uses TRBV27 with TRBJ2-7; 9 nucleotides agree with TRBD1. Germline values: CDR1 MNHEY, CDR2 SMNVEV (reference sequence). With V trimmed by 7 bases and J by 2 bases, 21 bases remained unmatched. This CDR3 has 19 amino acids. The CDR3: CASKVRGQGAFYSAYEQYF. The CDR3 coding sequence is TGTGCCAGCAAGGTTCGGGGACAGGGTGCTTTCTATTCAGCCTACGAGCAGTACTTC.

This clone was found a few times. The chain employs TRBV12-2 and TRBJ1-2; the DNA was not compared with TRBD1, the D call given in the table. TRBV12-2 is designated a pseudogene. The CDR3 loop spans 17 amino acids. DNA for the CDR3: TGTGCAAGTCGGAAGGGACAGGAGAACCTCCATAACTATGGCTACACCTTC. Its translation: CASRKGQENLHNYGYTF.

This clone was counted between two and nine times. V usage is TRBV15 and J usage is TRBJ2-7; weak D call: TRBD2 (6 bases). Trimming removed 0 bases from V and 7 bases from J, with 13 bases in between. This CDR3 spans 14 amino acids. CDR1 is LNHNV, CDR2 YYDKDF, per germline (reference sequence). The CDR3 spells CATSRELRDWEQYF. The CDR3 region has the DNA TGTGCCACCAGCAGAGAGTTGAGGGACTGGGAGCAGTACTTC.

The chain carries TRBV7-2 and TRBJ1-4, with unresolved D. Between the trimmed V and J ends, which lost 6 bases and 2 bases, there was a span of 13 bases. This CDR3 has 15 amino acids. Germline V gene sequence: CDR1 SGHTA, CDR2 FQGNSA. The CDR3 sequence is CASSRSGVTNEKLFF. The CDR3 bases are TGTGCCAGCAGTCGTTCCGGGGTTACTAATGAAAAACTGTTTTTT.

This clone was counted a few times. V and J are TRBV4-2 and TRBJ2-7; D unclear. V lost 5 bases to trimming and J lost 0 bases, with 11 bases between them. Germline-derived CDR1 and CDR2 are LGHNA and YNFKEQ. The CDR3 runs to 14 residues. The CDR3 sequence: CASSGERTSYEQYF. The CDR3 DNA reads as TGTGCCAGCAGCGGAGAGAGAACCTCCTACGAGCAGTACTTC.

This clone was detected only a few times. This sequence joins TRBV9 and TRBJ2-3; D possibly corresponds to TRBD1 (5 bases). CDR1 and CDR2 (germline): SGDLS, YYNGEE. This CDR3 is 15 amino acids long. V lost 3 bases, J lost 3 bases, and 14 bases lay in between. The CDR3 DNA sequence: TGTGCCAGCAGCGAACTTTGGACAAGTACAGATACGCAGTATTTT. It is translated as CASSELWTSTDTQYF. Supplemented by reference TRBV9 and TRBJ2-3, the full variable domain reads DSGVTQTPKHLITATGQRVTLRCSPRSGDLSVYWYQQSLDQGLQFLIQYYNGEERAKGNILERFSAQQFPDLHSELNLSSLELGDSALYFCASSELWTSTDTQYFGPGTRLTVL.

This clone was seen only a few times. J is TRBJ1-1 and V is TRBV9, with no clear D. The CDR3 is 14 amino acids. Trimming took off 4 bases at V and 4 bases at J, with 14 bases between the two ends. CDR1 SGDLS and CDR2 YYNGEE come from the germline V gene. CDR3 nucleotides: TGTGCCAGCAGCCCCGAAGTCGGGAGCACTGAAGCTTTCTTT. Protein sequence: CASSPEVGSTEAFF.

The sample holds a few counts of this clone. V is TRBV21-1 and J is TRBJ1-1; the D call TRBD1 from the table was never checked on the DNA. TRBV21-1 is tagged as a pseudogene. The CDR3 totals 18 residues. In DNA, the CDR3 is TGTGCCAGCAGCAAACTCGGGACAGGGGAACTGAAGAACACTGAAGCTTTCTTT. It codes for CASSKLGTGELKNTEAFF.

This chain connects TRBV7-2 to TRBJ2-1; TRBD2 aligns across 15 bases. CDR1 SGHTA and CDR2 FQGNSA come from the germline V gene. CDR3 length: 17 amino acids. V lost 3 bases, J lost 6 bases, and 6 bases stayed unmatched. The CDR3 reads CASSFRTSGRGSNEQFF. The CDR3 DNA sequence: TGTGCCAGCAGCTTCAGGACTAGCGGGAGGGGGAGCAATGAGCAGTTCTTC.

V is TRBV5-1 and J is TRBJ2-5; 8 positions agree with TRBD1. The germline V gene has CDR1 SGHRS and CDR2 YFSETQ. The trim removed 3 bases at V and 5 bases at J, leaving 3 bases unmatched. This CDR3 is built from 13 residues. CDR3 region: CASSYRTGETQYF. In DNA form, the CDR3 reads TGCGCCAGCAGCTACCGGACAGGGGAGACCCAGTACTTC. The complete variable domain, with remaining parts taken from reference TRBV5-1 and TRBJ2-5, reads KAGVTQTPRYLIKTRGQQVTLSCSPISGHRSVSWYQQTPGQGLQFLFEYFSETQRNKGNFPGRFSGRQFSNSRSEMNVSTLELGDSALYLCASSYRTGETQYFGPGTRLLVL.

The rearrangement joins TRBV10-3 to TRBJ2-1; TRBD1 matches at 9 bases. With V trimmed by 10 bases and J by 7 bases, 5 bases remained unmatched. This CDR3 region has 12 residues. Germline values: CDR1 ENHRY, CDR2 SYGVKD. The CDR3 sequence: CATGTGRNEQFF. In nucleotides, the CDR3 is TGTGCCACCGGGACAGGGAGGAATGAGCAGTTCTTC.

This clone has at least ten counts. The chain joins TRBV4-2 to TRBJ1-5, with a possible D match to TRBD1 (5 bases). Germline V CDR1 and CDR2: LGHNA, YNFKEQ. V lost 1 base and J lost 3, with 10 bases in between. The length of the CDR3 is 15 residues. In DNA, the CDR3 is TGTGCCAGCAGCCAAGTGTCGACAGTCAATCAGCCCCAGCATTTT. Protein product: CASSQVSTVNQPQHF.

This clone was detected only a few times. The rearrangement links TRBV30 to TRBJ1-1; D unresolved. The ends were cut back, 5 bases at V and 0 bases at J, with 10 bases in the middle. Germline assignment: CDR1 GTSNPN and CDR2 SVGIG (reference sequence). The CDR3 length is 13 residues. The CDR3, as DNA: TGTGCCTGGGGGCCGGGGATGAACACTGAAGCTTTCTTT. Translating gives CAWGPGMNTEAFF.

V and J are TRBV6-1 and TRBJ2-3; possibly TRBD2 for D (6 bases). The CDR3 covers 14 residues. The ends were cut back, 6 bases at V and 5 bases at J, with 15 bases in the middle. Germline lookup yields CDR1 MNHNS and CDR2 SASEGT. As DNA, the CDR3 is TGTGCCAGCAGCGGCTCTCGGGGGTTAGATACGCAGTATTTT. It yields the protein CASSGSRGLDTQYF.

This clone has just a few counts. The chain is built from TRBV5-4 and TRBJ1-1; possibly TRBD1 for D (5 bases). Trimming stripped 4 bases from V and 7 bases from J, with 8 bases between. The CDR3 covers 11 residues. CDR1 and CDR2 from the germline V gene are SGHNT and YYREEE (reference sequence). CDR3 region: CASSRQGEAFF. The CDR3, as DNA: TGTGCCAGCAGCCGCCAGGGTGAAGCTTTCTTT.